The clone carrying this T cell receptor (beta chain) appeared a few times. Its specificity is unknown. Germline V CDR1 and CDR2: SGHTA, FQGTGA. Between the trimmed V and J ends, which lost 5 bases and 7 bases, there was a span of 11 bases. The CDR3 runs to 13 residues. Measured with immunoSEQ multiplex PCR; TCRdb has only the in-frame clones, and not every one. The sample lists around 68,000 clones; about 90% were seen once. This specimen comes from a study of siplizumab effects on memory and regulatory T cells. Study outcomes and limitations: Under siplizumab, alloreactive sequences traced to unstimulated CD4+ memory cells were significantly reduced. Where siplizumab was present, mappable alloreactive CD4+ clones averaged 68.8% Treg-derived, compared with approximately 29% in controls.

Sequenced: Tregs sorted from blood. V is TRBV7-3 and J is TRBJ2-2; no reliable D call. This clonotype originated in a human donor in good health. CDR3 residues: CASSLGKGGELFF. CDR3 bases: TGTGCCAGCAGCCTAGGGAAGGGCGGGGAGCTGTTTTTT.